This TCR beta chain is from a study of TIL therapy for anti-PD-1-resistant metastatic lung cancer. Study at large: Median tumor PD-L1 proportion score was about 6.6%. Most patients had lung adenocarcinoma.

With respect to this clone: Its target is not known.

Sequencing used immunoSEQ v3. The table came from immunoSEQ multiplex PCR; TCRdb's copy has only in-frame clones and leaves some out. The data hold nearly 60,000 clones, with about 73% observed a single time. V trimming: 3 bases; J trimming: 2 bases; junction bases outside the gene matches: 7. The CDR3 is 16 amino acids. Germline CDR1 is SQVTM and CDR2 is ANQGSEA. Described time point: pre-treatment sample, taken before nivolumab and TIL therapy. Overall study results and limits: Infused TIL clonotypes partially replaced the baseline blood repertoire, then decayed over months.

This sequence was found in a person aged 30 to 80 with non-small cell lung cancer. The chain is built from TRBV29-1 and TRBJ1-3, with 10 nucleotides matching TRBD1. The source material was blood, sampled at baseline. For the CDR3, the DNA is TGCAGCGTTGAGGGTCCCGACAGGGGGCCTGGAAACACCATATATTTT. Protein: CSVEGPDRGPGNTIYF.